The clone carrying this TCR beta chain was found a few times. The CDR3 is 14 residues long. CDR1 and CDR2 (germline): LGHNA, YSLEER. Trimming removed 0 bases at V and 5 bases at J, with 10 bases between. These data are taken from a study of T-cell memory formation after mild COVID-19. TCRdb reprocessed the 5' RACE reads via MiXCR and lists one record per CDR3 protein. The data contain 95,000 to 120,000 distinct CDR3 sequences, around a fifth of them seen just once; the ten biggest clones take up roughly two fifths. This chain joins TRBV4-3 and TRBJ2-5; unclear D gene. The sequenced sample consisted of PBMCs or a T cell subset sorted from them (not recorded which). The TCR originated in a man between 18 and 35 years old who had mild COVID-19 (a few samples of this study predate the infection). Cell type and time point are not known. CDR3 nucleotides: TGCGCCAGCAGCCAAGATAGGAGTCTGGAGACCCAGTACTTC. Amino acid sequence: CASSQDRSLETQYF.